Listed here are 2 T cell receptor beta chains from one sample, sequenced in a study of identical twins. TCRdb reprocessed the 5' RACE reads via MiXCR and lists one record per CDR3 protein. The sample has roughly 500,000 distinct CDR3 sequences; less than 25% are singletons. The data also belong to a second study, concerning T cells expressing NK-cell markers.

Sequencing input: CD4+ T cells sorted from blood. These receptors came from a woman aged 18-35 years in good health.

The gene calls are TRBV27 and TRBJ2-2, with TRBD2 matching over 10 bases. Trimming at V came to 6 bases and at J to 3 bases, leaving 4 bases not matched to a gene. CDR1 is MNHEY, CDR2 SMNVEV, per germline (reference sequence). CDR3 length equals 15 residues. This chain's CDR3 is CASRASGRDTGELFF. The CDR3 DNA sequence: TGTGCCAGCAGAGCGAGCGGGAGGGACACCGGGGAGCTGTTTTTT.

This clonotype was seen many times. The chain recombines TRBV10-3 with TRBJ2-3; 9 nucleotides match TRBD2. The ends lost 3 bases at V and 5 bases at J; junction bases unmatched: 3. The CDR3 is 14 residues long. Germline V gene sequence: CDR1 ENHRY, CDR2 SYGVKD. CDR3 region: CAISDSGSGDTQYF. CDR3 DNA: TGTGCCATCAGTGATAGCGGGAGTGGAGATACGCAGTATTTT.